The 27 T cell receptor beta chains below were found in one sample sequenced in a study of beta chain features in type 1 diabetes. Reverse transcription of all isolated RNA meant that expressed TCRB transcripts were sequenced. The table came from immunoSEQ multiplex PCR; TCRdb's copy has only in-frame clones and leaves some out. The sample comprises under 450,000 clones, roughly 13% of which are singletons, and under 0.04% rests with the top ten. The sample taken for sequencing was naive CD4+ T cells from blood. These receptors originate from a young man in good health.

The V and J genes are TRBV10-3 and TRBJ1-5; a possible D gene is TRBD1 (5 bases). Germline CDR1 reads ENHRY; CDR2 reads SYGVKD. Trimming pared 0 bases from V and 7 bases from J, leaving 10 bases between. The CDR3 totals 14 residues. The CDR3: CAISESGRDQPQHF. The CDR3 DNA sequence: TGTGCCATCAGTGAGTCGGGCAGGGACCAGCCCCAGCATTTT.

This clone was counted between two and nine times. The CDR3, as DNA: TGTGCCAGCAGCCCTTCTAGCGGGGCCAAAGAGACCCAGTACTTC. Amino acids: CASSPSSGAKETQYF. V and J are TRBV7-6 and TRBJ2-5; 9 nucleotides line up with TRBD2. The CDR3 has 15 amino acids. V lost 5 bases and J lost 3; bases outside the gene matches: 7. Germline CDR1 SGHVS, CDR2 FNYEAQ.

The V gene is TRBV9, the J gene TRBJ2-5; D might be TRBD1 (5 bases). Germline assignment: CDR1 SGDLS and CDR2 YYNGEE. The CDR3 is 16 residues long. The V end lost 2 bases, the J end lost 5 bases, and 19 bases lay between the germline ends. The CDR3 protein is CASSVLGSPKGETQYF. The CDR3 DNA reads TGTGCCAGCAGCGTGTTGGGGTCGCCCAAGGGGGAGACCCAGTACTTC.

The chain employs TRBV4-2 and TRBJ2-1; TRBD2 matches at 10 bases. The germline V gene has CDR1 LGHNA and CDR2 YNFKEQ. Germline trimming cut 0 bases from V and 3 bases from J; bases unmatched to any gene: 17. There are 21 residues in the CDR3. The CDR3 DNA reads TGTGCCAGCAGCCAAGAGACTTTTGGGGCTAGCGGGAGTATTGGCTACAATGAGCAGTTCTTC. It translates to CASSQETFGASGSIGYNEQFF.

This clone was counted only a few times. Different DNA sequences within this sample yield the same CDR3. The rearrangement joins TRBV7-9 to TRBJ2-3, with D unresolved. There are 12 residues in the CDR3. Trimming removed 6 bases at V and 2 bases at J, with 6 bases between. In germline, CDR1 is SEHNR, CDR2 FQNEAQ (reference sequence). The CDR3 bases are TGTGCCAGCAGTCGCACCACAGATACGCAGTATTTT. Protein: CASSRTTDTQYF.

This clone was picked up a small number of times. The chain has TRBV5-1 and TRBJ2-3; 8 nucleotides align to TRBD1. CDR3 size: 15 residues. With 6 bases clipped from V and 2 bases from J, the junction kept 8 bases outside the gene matches. Germline V gene data show CDR1 as SGHRS and CDR2 as YFSETQ. CDR3 region: CASKIRDRSTDTQYF. The CDR3 DNA sequence: TGCGCCAGCAAAATCCGGGACAGGTCCACAGATACGCAGTATTTT.

The chain uses TRBV7-9 and TRBJ2-3, with TRBD2 matching over 8 bases. In germline, CDR1 is SEHNR, CDR2 FQNEAQ (reference sequence). The CDR3 runs 16 residues. V lost 4 bases, J lost 1 base, and 7 bases stayed unmatched. The CDR3 reads CASSSVSGTGTDTQYF. CDR3 nucleotides: TGTGCCAGCAGCTCTGTTAGCGGGACCGGCACAGATACGCAGTATTTT.

This CDR3 is CASSSPGTSYPGELFF. In DNA, the CDR3 is TGTGCCAGCAGCTCACCCGGGACTAGCTACCCCGGGGAGCTGTTTTTT. The rearrangement links TRBV21-1 to TRBJ2-2; the table names TRBD2, a call not compared with the DNA. TRBV21-1 is termed a pseudogene. The CDR3 has 16 amino acids.

This clone has just a few counts. The gene calls are TRBV29-1 and TRBJ1-1; D not certain. CDR1 is SQVTM, CDR2 ANQGSEA, per germline. The CDR3 totals 15 residues. The V and J ends lost 4 bases and 0 bases respectively, with 15 bases between them. CDR3 amino acids: CSVGLRAGMNTEAFF. CDR3 in DNA: TGCAGCGTTGGGCTGAGGGCAGGAATGAACACTGAAGCTTTCTTT.

The rearrangement links TRBV19 to TRBJ1-5; 7 nucleotides align to TRBD1. The J segment lost 1 base and the V segment lost 6 bases, leaving 0 bases of the junction unmatched. Germline CDR1 LNHDA, CDR2 SQIVND (reference sequence). CDR3 size: 13 residues. Written as DNA, the CDR3 is TGTGCCAGTAGCAGGGGGAGCAATCAGCCCCAGCATTTT. Translated: CASSRGSNQPQHF. Combining the CDR3 with reference TRBV19 and TRBJ1-5 gives the whole variable domain DGGITQSPKYLFRKEGQNVTLSCEQNLNHDAMYWYRQDPGQGLRLIYYSQIVNDFQKGDIAEGYSVSREKKESFPLTVTSAQKNPTAFYLCASSRGSNQPQHFGDGTRLSIL.

The V call is TRBV30, the J call TRBJ2-5; D gene ambiguous. This CDR3 region has 13 residues. Germline V gene data show CDR1 as GTSNPN and CDR2 as SVGIG (reference sequence). V was clipped by 3 bases and J by 5 bases, with 13 bases between them. This CDR3 is CAWSWKTAETQYF. CDR3 DNA: TGTGCCTGGAGCTGGAAGACTGCGGAGACCCAGTACTTC. The full variable domain, in which reference TRBV30 and TRBJ2-5 provide the parts outside the CDR3, is SQTIHQWPATLVQPVGSPLSLECTVEGTSNPNLYWYRQAAGRGLQLLFYSVGIGQISSEVPQNLSASRPQDRQFILSSKKLLLSDSGFYLCAWSWKTAETQYFGPGTRLLVL.

This clone was counted only a few times. V usage is TRBV5-4 and J usage is TRBJ2-7; 7 bases are shared with TRBD2. J lost 3 bases, V lost 0 bases, and 6 bases had no gene match. Looked up from germline, CDR1 is SGHNT and CDR2 is YYREEE (reference sequence). This CDR3 has 15 residues. This CDR3 is CASSLAGLGGYEQYF. The DNA of the CDR3 is TGTGCCAGCAGCTTGGCTGGACTAGGAGGCTACGAGCAGTACTTC.

This clone has a handful of counts. The chain employs TRBV4-3 and TRBJ2-3; D may be TRBD1 (6 bases). CDR1 and CDR2 from the germline V gene are LGHNA and YSLEER. V was shortened by 0 bases and J by 4 bases, with 11 bases between the two germline ends. The CDR3 length is 15 residues. CDR3: CASSQEQGRADTQYF. CDR3 in DNA: TGCGCCAGCAGCCAAGAGCAGGGGCGCGCAGATACGCAGTATTTT.

The CDR3 nucleotides read TGTGCCAGCAGAACAGGGGAACGCGAGCAGTACTTC. Residues: CASRTGEREQYF. The gene calls are TRBV2 and TRBJ2-7; TRBD1 agrees at 7 bases. V gave up 6 bases and J gave up 6 bases; unmatched junction bases: 5. The V gene's germline CDR1 is SNHLY and CDR2 FYNNEI. The CDR3 is 12 residues long.

The V and J genes are TRBV7-2 and TRBJ2-3; possibly TRBD1 for D (6 bases). Germline CDR1 and CDR2: SGHTA and FQGNSA. The germline V and J ends were trimmed by 5 bases and 6 bases, with 12 bases remaining between them. CDR3 size: 13 residues. In DNA form, the CDR3 reads TGTGCCAGCAGCCTAAACAGGGAGGATACGCAGTATTTT. The encoded protein is CASSLNREDTQYF.

The V and J genes are TRBV29-1 and TRBJ1-2; 10 positions match TRBD1. Germline V gives CDR1 SQVTM, CDR2 ANQGSEA. The V segment lost 3 bases and the J segment 4 bases; nucleotides outside the gene matches: 11. This CDR3 comprises 16 residues. Written as DNA, the CDR3 is TGCAGCGTTGACGTAGCGGGACAGGGGCTTGTCTATGGCTACACCTTC. Its translation is CSVDVAGQGLVYGYTF.

The chain couples TRBV18 to TRBJ1-1; 7 positions match TRBD1. Germline trimming cut 4 bases from V and 3 bases from J; bases unmatched to any gene: 5. The CDR3 consists of 14 residues. CDR1 and CDR2 (germline): KGHSH, LQKENI. CDR3 loop: CASSRNRGDTEAFF. The CDR3 DNA follows: TGTGCCAGCTCACGTAACAGGGGAGACACTGAAGCTTTCTTT.

The chain is built from TRBV5-1 and TRBJ2-3; no reliable D call. The germline V and J ends were trimmed by 4 bases and 0 bases, with 9 bases remaining between them. CDR3 length equals 14 residues. Germline-derived CDR1 and CDR2 are SGHRS and YFSETQ. The CDR3 DNA is TGCGCCAGCAGCACGGGTCCTAGCACAGATACGCAGTATTTT. Its protein product is CASSTGPSTDTQYF.

The V gene is TRBV18, the J gene TRBJ1-1; D is unresolved. The CDR3 extends over 11 amino acids. V lost 3 bases and J 7 bases, leaving 6 bases between the germline ends. Germline V gene data show CDR1 as KGHSH and CDR2 as LQKENI. CDR3 nucleotide sequence: TGTGCCAGCTCACCGGACGGTGAAGCTTTCTTT. This sequence encodes CASSPDGEAFF.

Of note for this clone: This likely comes from a read error, as the CDR3 has no conserved phenylalanine or tryptophan at its end. The chain is built from TRBV7-2 and TRBJ1-1; D is unresolved. Germline assignment: CDR1 SGHTA and CDR2 FQGNSA. The CDR3 is made up of 14 amino acids. V was cut by 5 bases and J by 4 bases, with 14 bases left in between. The CDR3 bases are TGTGCCAGCAGCCCCGGTGGCAGAAGCACTGAAGCTTTCCTT. Translating gives CASSPGGRSTEAFL.

There are a few counts of this clone. This rearrangement joins TRBV28 to TRBJ2-3; the match to TRBD2 covers 9 bases. There are 16 residues in the CDR3. V trimming: 5 bases; J trimming: 2 bases; junction bases outside the gene matches: 8. Per germline, CDR1 MDHEN and CDR2 SYDVKM. CDR3 protein: CASSTTLAGATDTQYF. The CDR3 nucleotides are TGTGCCAGCAGTACCACTTTAGCGGGAGCCACAGATACGCAGTATTTT.

The gene calls are TRBV10-3 and TRBJ2-3; TRBD1 agrees at 7 bases. Trimming cost V 0 bases and J 2 bases; bases outside gene matches: 5. Germline assignment: CDR1 ENHRY and CDR2 SYGVKD. This CDR3 region has 16 residues. The CDR3 nucleotides are TGTGCCATCAGTGAGTCAAGGGGGCGCCCCACAGATACGCAGTATTTT. It yields the protein CAISESRGRPTDTQYF.

This clone has only a few counts. The gene calls are TRBV12-5 and TRBJ2-7; no firm D call. Germline assignment: CDR1 LGHNT and CDR2 FRNRAP. CDR3 length: 13 amino acids. The V end lost 0 bases, the J end lost 6 bases, and 9 bases lay between the germline ends. In DNA, the CDR3 is TGTGCTAGTGGTTTGGTAGATGCAAGCGAGCAGTACTTC. The encoded protein is CASGLVDASEQYF.

This clone was observed a handful of times. The chain combines TRBV7-9 with TRBJ2-1, with 12 bases matching TRBD1. J lost 8 bases, V lost 2 bases, and 4 bases had no gene match. In germline, CDR1 is SEHNR, CDR2 FQNEAQ (reference sequence). The CDR3 is 15 amino acids. CDR3 sequence (DNA): TGTGCCAGCAGCTTAAGGGGACAGGGGGCTTATGAGCAGTTCTTC. The encoded protein is CASSLRGQGAYEQFF. Full variable domain (remainder filled in from reference TRBV7-9 and TRBJ2-1): DTGVSQNPRHKITKRGQNVTFRCDPISEHNRLYWYRQTLGQGPEFLTYFQNEAQLEKSRLLSDRFSAERPKGSFSTLEIQRTEQGDSAMYLCASSLRGQGAYEQFFGPGTRLTVL.

The rearrangement links TRBV7-6 to TRBJ1-1, with D possibly matching TRBD1 (5 bases). This CDR3 comprises 14 residues. Trimming took off 4 bases at V and 6 bases at J, with 15 bases between the two ends. Germline values: CDR1 SGHVS, CDR2 FNYEAQ. The CDR3 is CASSSSRGRAEAFF. DNA of the CDR3: TGTGCCAGCAGCTCGTCGAGGGGAAGGGCTGAAGCTTTCTTT.

This clone showed up just a few times. V usage is TRBV7-2 and J usage is TRBJ2-2; D is perhaps TRBD2 (5 bases). The CDR3 totals 15 residues. Trimming removed 1 base at V and 2 bases at J, with 8 bases between. The germline gives CDR1 SGHTA, CDR2 FQGNSA. In nucleotides, the CDR3 is TGTGCCAGCAGCTTAGTCCGGACTAACACCGGGGAGCTGTTTTTT. Protein product: CASSLVRTNTGELFF.

This clone showed up just a few times. This chain links TRBV12-5 with TRBJ2-1, with a weak D call TRBD2 (5 bases). Trimming left V 10 bases short and J 4 bases short, with 14 bases between. The CDR3 is 13 residues long. Germline CDR1 reads LGHNT; CDR2 reads FRNRAP. This CDR3 reads CATGGLAYNEQFF. In DNA, the CDR3 is TGTGCTACCGGCGGGTTGGCATACAATGAGCAGTTCTTC.